A single sample is the source of the 11 T cell receptor beta chains below, sequenced in a study of blood T cell repertoires in COVID-19. The method was immunoSEQ multiplex PCR; TCRdb's version includes in-frame clones alone and lacks a portion of them. Of about 180,000 clones in the sample, approximately 80% were seen once. The source material was peripheral blood. The source of these receptors is a human donor in a cohort sampled during active COVID-19.

The CDR3 DNA follows: TGTGCCAGCAGCCGGGGAACGGGCGGGGGGGCCGGTGAGCAGTTCTTC. It is translated as CASSRGTGGGAGEQFF. The genes are TRBV2 and TRBJ2-1; 9 positions match TRBD2. This CDR3 contains 16 residues. CDR1 SNHLY and CDR2 FYNNEI come from the germline V gene. Trimming at V came to 6 bases and at J to 9 bases, leaving 15 bases not matched to a gene.

This clone was detected only once. V and J are TRBV5-6 and TRBJ2-5; D may be TRBD2 (7 bases). Trimming cost V 6 bases and J 7 bases, with 25 bases left between them. Per germline, CDR1 SGHDT and CDR2 YYEEEE. This CDR3 has 16 amino acids. CDR3 region: CASTLRSGGRVGTQYF. DNA of the CDR3: TGTGCCAGCACCTTACGGTCCGGGGGGCGGGTTGGGACCCAGTACTTC. Looking up the rest from reference TRBV5-6 and TRBJ2-5 gives the full variable domain: DAGVTQSPTHLIKTRGQQVTLRCSPKSGHDTVSWYQQALGQGPQFIFQYYEEEERQRGNFPDRFSGHQFPNYSSELNVNALLLGDSALYLCASTLRSGGRVGTQYFGPGTRLLVL.

About this clone: Mismatch with germline at one junction end may stem from a read error. V and J are TRBV7-7 and TRBJ2-1, with a weak D call TRBD2 (6 bases). CDR3 length equals 16 residues. Germline loops: CDR1 SSHAT, CDR2 FNYEAQ (reference sequence). In nucleotides, the CDR3 is TGTGCTAGCAGCCCCACACCCGGGAGCTCCTACAATGAGCAGTTCTTC. This gives the protein CASSPTPGSSYNEQFF.

This clone was counted a few times. The chain joins TRBV5-1 to TRBJ1-1; 7 bases align to TRBD1. The CDR3 spans 15 residues. The V segment lost 2 bases and the J segment 2 bases; nucleotides outside the gene matches: 6. Germline CDR1 reads SGHRS; CDR2 reads YFSETQ. The DNA for the CDR3 is TGCGCCAGCAGCTTTCACGGAGGGGGCAACACTGAAGCTTTCTTT. Translated, it gives CASSFHGGGNTEAFF. The variable domain in full, completed from reference TRBV5-1 and TRBJ1-1, reads KAGVTQTPRYLIKTRGQQVTLSCSPISGHRSVSWYQQTPGQGLQFLFEYFSETQRNKGNFPGRFSGRQFSNSRSEMNVSTLELGDSALYLCASSFHGGGNTEAFFGQGTRLTVV.

This sequence joins TRBV10-3 and TRBJ1-5; 11 positions match TRBD1. This CDR3 has 15 residues. Germline values: CDR1 ENHRY, CDR2 SYGVKD. After removal of 2 bases from V and 6 bases from J, the junction contained 3 bases not matched to a gene. CDR3: CAISEGQGAGQPQHF. CDR3 DNA sequence: TGTGCCATCAGTGAGGGACAGGGGGCGGGTCAGCCCCAGCATTTT.

Only one count was recorded for this clone. This chain uses TRBV12-3 or TRBV12-4 with TRBJ1-2; possible D gene TRBD1, 5 bases. The ends were cut back, 7 bases at V and 4 bases at J, with 13 bases in the middle. The CDR3 is made up of 13 amino acids. The CDR3 DNA reads TGTGCCAGCACCACACGGGGGGTCTATGGCTACACCTTC. This gives the protein CASTTRGVYGYTF.

The genes are TRBV5-5 and TRBJ2-7; D might be TRBD2 (5 bases). V was clipped by 0 bases and J by 3 bases, with 10 bases between them. This CDR3 has 14 residues. Germline CDR1 and CDR2: SGHKS and YYEKEE (reference sequence). CDR3 residues: CASSLGVGVYEQYF. CDR3 sequence (DNA): TGTGCCAGCAGCTTGGGGGTGGGAGTCTACGAGCAGTACTTC.

The V gene is TRBV27, the J gene TRBJ2-5, with 9 bases identical to TRBD1. V dropped 4 bases and J dropped 2; count of bases not matched to a gene: 8. CDR1 is MNHEY, CDR2 SMNVEV, per germline (reference sequence). CDR3 length: 16 amino acids. The CDR3 nucleotides read TGTGCCAGCAGTTGGGGGACAGGGAAGGATCAAGAGACCCAGTACTTC. This sequence encodes CASSWGTGKDQETQYF.

The rearrangement uses TRBV3-1 (or the pseudogene TRBV3-2) and TRBJ2-3; no clear D gene. This CDR3 comprises 14 residues. V lost 3 bases to trimming and J lost 2 bases, with 9 bases between them. The germline V gene encodes CDR1 LGHDT and CDR2 YNNKEL (reference sequence). The chain's CDR3 is CASSHPDNTDTQYF. The CDR3 nucleotides are TGTGCCAGCAGCCACCCTGACAACACAGATACGCAGTATTTT.

V is TRBV2 and J is TRBJ1-5; D remains unclear. The CDR3 runs 15 residues. Germline V gene lookup returns CDR1 SNHLY and CDR2 FYNNEI. Trimming pared 8 bases from V and 0 bases from J, leaving 14 bases between. In DNA, the CDR3 is TGTGCCAGCGCGGGGAGGGCGAATAGCAATCAGCCCCAGCATTTT. It codes for CASAGRANSNQPQHF.

V gene TRBV4-1 combines with J gene TRBJ1-2; D is unclear. CDR1 is MGHRA, CDR2 YSYEKL, per germline. CDR3 size: 14 residues. The V end was cut by 0 bases, the J end by 2 bases, with 7 bases between. In nucleotides, the CDR3 is TGCGCCAGCAGCCAAGAGGTAACAAACTATGGCTACACCTTC. Protein sequence: CASSQEVTNYGYTF.